A single sample gave rise to the 32 T cell receptor beta chains below, sequenced in a study of spatial heterogeneity in lung cancer (dated by TCRdb to 2018 to 2020). The library was obtained by 5' RACE. Sequenced using a NextSeq 500. TCRdb reran the public reads through fastp at Q25 and MiXCR, keeping productive beta chains. Identical CDR3 proteins give one entry, which carries the most common genes and DNA. In all, the sample holds roughly 9,700 distinct CDR3 sequences, and under 4% of those were seen once. The ten top clones hold roughly 18% of the sample. Sample time point, as interpreted from the label and publication: blood taken at disease recurrence. TCR sequencing used whole RNA extracted from tumor and nontumor lung tissue, or from cryopreserved PBMC samples, without cell sorting. This sample comprised PBMCs, obtained at recurrence. The source is a female donor with early-stage non-small cell lung cancer.

In this sample, this clonotype turned up many times. The library was built for alpha chains, so this beta chain is an off-target read and its size means little. The chain is built from TRBV7-2 and TRBJ2-7; no reliable D call. Trimming removed 5 bases from V and 1 base from J, with 18 bases in between. The CDR3 is 16 residues long. Germline V lookup: CDR1 SGHTA, CDR2 FQGNSA. CDR3 residues: CASSPEMASISYEQYF. The CDR3 DNA sequence: TGTGCCAGCAGCCCGGAGATGGCCTCGATATCCTACGAGCAGTACTTC.

This clonotype was observed at least ten times. Since the library was made to target alpha chains, this beta chain is a stray read and its abundance is not meaningful. The J gene is TRBJ1-1, the V gene TRBV7-2; 8 bases line up with TRBD1. The CDR3 is 14 residues long. From germline, CDR1 is SGHTA and CDR2 FQGNSA. After removal of 5 bases from V and 4 bases from J, the junction contained 6 bases not matched to a gene. CDR3 region: CASSLDRGPTEAFF. The CDR3 DNA follows: TGTGCCAGCAGCCTCGACAGGGGTCCCACTGAAGCTTTCTTT.

This clonotype was recorded a few times. This beta chain represents an off-target read in a library built for alpha chains; its size is of limited meaning. The J gene is TRBJ2-5, the V gene TRBV14, with D perhaps matching TRBD1 (6 bases). The V end lost 1 base, the J end lost 4 bases, and 13 bases lay between the germline ends. CDR1 and CDR2 from the germline V gene are SGHDN and FVKESK. The CDR3 totals 15 residues. This CDR3 reads CASSQVVGAGETQYF. CDR3 coding DNA: TGTGCCAGCAGCCAAGTTGTGGGGGCTGGAGAGACCCAGTACTTC.

This clonotype came up many times. This beta chain turned up in a library designed for alpha chains; as an off-target read, its abundance says little. CDR3 in amino acids: CATSEPSGFAQYF. Here the CDR3 DNA reads TGTGCCACCAGTGAGCCCTCAGGGTTTGCGCAGTATTTT. The J gene is TRBJ2-3, the V gene TRBV24-1, with D perhaps TRBD1 (5 bases). Trimming removed 4 bases from V and 10 bases from J, with 14 bases in between. The CDR3 contains 13 residues. Germline CDR1 and CDR2: KGHDR and SFDVKD.

This clonotype was recorded at least ten times. Being off target in a library aimed at alpha chains, this beta chain has a size of little meaning. The genes are TRBV12-3 or TRBV12-4 and TRBJ1-1, with D uncertain. V lost 2 bases and J 4 bases, leaving 5 bases between the germline ends. The CDR3 runs to 12 residues. The CDR3 nucleotides read TGTGCCAGCAGTTTAATGGCCACTGAAGCTTTCTTT. Protein sequence: CASSLMATEAFF.

This clonotype was detected ten times or more. Sequence at one end of the junction differs from germline and may be a read error. This beta chain turned up in a library designed for alpha chains; as an off-target read, its abundance says little. The rearrangement joins TRBV12-3 or TRBV12-4 to TRBJ2-6; D not resolved. The CDR3 has 12 residues. In DNA, the CDR3 is TGTGCCAGCACCCCTGGGTCCAACGTCCTGACTTTC. Its translation: CASTPGSNVLTF.

By its share, this clonotype is medium-sized. Because this beta chain is a stray read in a library intended to capture alpha chains, its abundance should not be given much weight. V is TRBV7-2 and J is TRBJ2-7; D is perhaps TRBD1 (6 bases). CDR3 length equals 16 residues. Trimming shortened V by 3 bases and J by 0 bases, and 15 bases separated the two germline ends. Germline CDR1 SGHTA, CDR2 FQGNSA. The CDR3: CASSLLQWDNSYEQYF. The CDR3 bases are TGTGCCAGCAGCTTGCTCCAGTGGGACAACTCCTACGAGCAGTACTTC.

This clonotype was counted ten times or more. Within a library made for alpha chains, this beta chain is off target, and its count is uninformative. This chain connects TRBV30 to TRBJ1-5; no definite D call. The V end lost 0 bases, the J end lost 0 bases, and 12 bases lay between the germline ends. This CDR3 is built from 16 residues. Germline V gene sequence: CDR1 GTSNPN, CDR2 SVGIG (reference sequence). CDR3 bases: TGTGCCTGGAGTGTATCCCAGTACTATAGCAATCAGCCCCAGCATTTT. Protein: CAWSVSQYYSNQPQHF.

This clonotype was found many times. With the library built for alpha chains, this beta chain is off target and its frequency is not meaningful. V is TRBV29-1 and J is TRBJ2-3; the D gene is possibly TRBD2 (5 bases). Germline-derived CDR1 and CDR2 are SQVTM and ANQGSEA. The CDR3 loop spans 17 amino acids. Trimming took 7 bases from V and 0 from J, leaving 23 bases between them. The CDR3 nucleotides read TGCAGCGCCCTGAGTCCGGGAATGAGGACTAGCACAGATACGCAGTATTTT. This encodes CSALSPGMRTSTDTQYF.

This clonotype is termed medium-sized. In a library made to pick up alpha chains, this beta chain is a stray read with a size that means little. The chain couples TRBV27 to TRBJ2-7; D possibly corresponds to TRBD1 (6 bases). There are 16 residues in the CDR3. CDR1 and CDR2 (germline): MNHEY, SMNVEV (reference sequence). V was shortened by 5 bases and J by 1 base, with 18 bases between the two germline ends. The CDR3 DNA reads TGTGCCAGCAGTCCTCCACCTGCCGGGACATCCTACGAGCAGTACTTC. Encoded protein: CASSPPPAGTSYEQYF.

This clonotype was found many times. This beta chain turned up in a library designed for alpha chains; as an off-target read, its abundance says little. The chain recombines TRBV6-2 or TRBV6-3 with TRBJ1-2; D gene unclear. Per the germline V gene, CDR1 is MNHEY and CDR2 is SVGEGT. V gave up 7 bases and J gave up 8 bases, with 11 bases separating them. The CDR3 runs 11 residues. The CDR3 region is CASKSFRGYTF. The CDR3 DNA sequence: TGTGCCAGCAAGAGTTTCCGAGGCTACACCTTC.

By share, this clonotype ranks as medium-sized (0.01 to 0.1%). Since the library was made to target alpha chains, this beta chain is a stray read and its abundance is not meaningful. The rearrangement links TRBV29-1 to TRBJ2-1, with D possibly matching TRBD1 (6 bases). The germline CDR1 and CDR2 sequences are SQVTM and ANQGSEA. V shed 7 bases and J shed 4 bases, with 14 bases lying between them. This CDR3 is 13 amino acids long. The CDR3 DNA follows: TGCAGCGCCAACCGACAGGCTTACAATGAGCAGTTCTTC. This gives the protein CSANRQAYNEQFF.

This clonotype was seen at least ten times. With the library built for alpha chains, this beta chain is off target and its frequency is not meaningful. The chain has TRBV7-9 and TRBJ1-3, with 7 bases fitting TRBD1. V gave up 3 bases and J gave up 4 bases; unmatched junction bases: 6. The CDR3 is made up of 15 amino acids. Germline lookup yields CDR1 SEHNR and CDR2 FQNEAQ (reference sequence). In DNA form, the CDR3 reads TGTGCCAGCAGCTTGGTGACAGGGCCCGGAAACACCATATATTTT. It specifies CASSLVTGPGNTIYF.

There are many counts of this clonotype. This beta chain is off target for a library built for alpha chains, so its abundance means little. The chain has TRBV4-3 and TRBJ2-4, with D tentatively TRBD1 or TRBD2 (5 bases each). The length of the CDR3 is 16 residues. Trimming stripped 0 bases from V and 1 base from J, with 10 bases between. Germline CDR1 and CDR2: LGHNA and YSLEER. The CDR3 DNA reads TGCGCCAGCAGCCAAGATTTCGAGGGGGCCAAAAACATTCAGTACTTC. As protein: CASSQDFEGAKNIQYF.

This clonotype was counted ten times or more. Being off target in a library aimed at alpha chains, this beta chain has a size of little meaning. This CDR3 reads CAWSLTGTGRNIQYF. CDR3 bases: TGTGCCTGGAGTTTAACCGGGACAGGTCGAAACATTCAGTACTTC. The V and J genes are TRBV30 and TRBJ2-4; 8 bases are shared with TRBD1. This CDR3 is built from 15 residues. V gave up 2 bases and J gave up 6 bases; unmatched junction bases: 9. Per germline, CDR1 GTSNPN and CDR2 SVGIG (reference sequence).

The sample holds many counts of this clonotype. Because this beta chain is a stray read in a library intended to capture alpha chains, its abundance should not be given much weight. The chain employs TRBV5-4 and TRBJ2-1; TRBD2 matches 10 bases. Germline CDR1 is SGHNT and CDR2 is YYREEE (reference sequence). The CDR3 has 16 residues. V shed 3 bases, J shed 2 bases, and the junction held 5 bases outside the gene matches. CDR3 sequence (DNA): TGTGCCAGCAGCTCCCAAGCGGGGGGGGCCTACAATGAGCAGTTCTTC. This sequence encodes CASSSQAGGAYNEQFF.

Judged by abundance, this clonotype is medium-sized. This beta chain is an unintended read in a library built for alpha chains; its size means little. The V gene is TRBV7-2, the J gene TRBJ1-2; 9 nucleotides align to TRBD1. This CDR3 comprises 17 residues. CDR1 and CDR2 from the germline V gene are SGHTA and FQGNSA. V was pared by 4 bases and J by 0 bases, with 9 bases of the junction left unmatched. Here the CDR3 DNA reads TGTGCCAGCAGCTGGGACAGGGACCTACATACTAACTATGGCTACACCTTC. As protein: CASSWDRDLHTNYGYTF.

By share of the sample, this clonotype is medium-sized. Because the library targeted alpha chains, this beta chain is an off-target read whose size means little. The V gene is TRBV7-8, the J gene TRBJ2-1, with a possible D match to TRBD2 (5 bases). Germline CDR1 reads SGHVS; CDR2 reads FQNEAQ. V lost 6 bases and J lost 8, with 11 bases in between. The CDR3 runs to 12 residues. The CDR3 DNA is TGTGCCAGCAGTGGTCTAGCCGATGAGCAGTTCTTC. This translates into CASSGLADEQFF.

A note on this clonotype: This beta chain lies outside the target of a library built for alpha chains; its clone size means little. The gene calls are TRBV29-1 and TRBJ1-4; weak D call: TRBD1 (6 bases). In germline, CDR1 is SQVTM, CDR2 ANQGSEA. V dropped 3 bases and J dropped 10 bases, with 15 bases sitting between them. This CDR3 spans 13 amino acids. CDR3 sequence reads: CSVEGHLQGKLFF. The CDR3 DNA sequence: TGCAGCGTTGAGGGACACCTCCAGGGAAAACTGTTTTTT.

This clonotype was counted at least ten times. The library was prepared for alpha chains; this beta chain is a stray read, so its frequency means little. The rearrangement uses TRBV2 and TRBJ1-2; tentatively, D is TRBD1 (5 bases). V lost 2 bases to trimming and J lost 8 bases, with 18 bases between them. CDR3 length: 15 residues. Germline CDR1 reads SNHLY; CDR2 reads FYNNEI. The CDR3 region is CASSELSGTARGYTF. Here the CDR3 DNA reads TGTGCCAGCAGTGAACTGTCCGGGACCGCTAGGGGCTACACCTTC.

This clonotype was counted ten times or more. This beta chain lies outside the target of a library built for alpha chains; its clone size means little. This chain connects TRBV2 to TRBJ2-1; 10 bases are a match to TRBD2. This CDR3 is 14 amino acids long. The germline CDR1 and CDR2 sequences are SNHLY and FYNNEI. V was clipped by 6 bases and J by 6 bases; unmatched bases: 5. DNA for the CDR3: TGTGCCAGCAGGCAGAGCGGGGGGGCCAATGAGCAGTTCTTC. Translation gives CASRQSGGANEQFF.

This clonotype has a count of ten or more. The library was prepared for alpha chains; this beta chain is a stray read, so its frequency means little. CDR3 amino acids: CASSLGDGTDTQYF. Written as DNA, the CDR3 is TGTGCCAGCAGTTTAGGTGACGGCACAGATACGCAGTATTTT. The chain couples TRBV28 to TRBJ2-3; no reliable D call. The V end lost 2 bases, the J end lost 1 base, and 7 bases lay between the germline ends. From germline, CDR1 is MDHEN and CDR2 SYDVKM. The CDR3 has 14 amino acids.

In its sample, this clonotype ranks as large. Since the library was made to target alpha chains, this beta chain is a stray read and its abundance is not meaningful. The CDR3 spells CASSSRGAGELFF. CDR3 sequence (DNA): TGTGCCAGCAGTTCTCGGGGGGCCGGGGAGCTGTTTTTT. The rearrangement uses TRBV28 and TRBJ2-2, with TRBD2 matching over 7 bases. CDR1 and CDR2 from the germline V gene are MDHEN and SYDVKM. The CDR3 runs 13 residues. The V gene end was trimmed by 4 bases and the J gene end by 6 bases; junction bases not matched to a gene: 2.

This clonotype was counted at least ten times. In a library made to pick up alpha chains, this beta chain is a stray read with a size that means little. This chain connects TRBV28 to TRBJ1-6, with 7 nucleotides matching TRBD1. The V and J ends lost 4 bases and 2 bases, in that order; junction bases with no gene match: 5. Germline V gene data show CDR1 as MDHEN and CDR2 as SYDVKM. The CDR3 covers 16 residues. CDR3 residues: CASSSFGQAYNSPLHF. The CDR3 nucleotides read TGTGCCAGCAGTTCCTTCGGACAGGCCTATAATTCACCCCTCCACTTT.

This clonotype came up many times. This beta chain was picked up by a library intended for alpha chains and is off target, so its count carries little meaning. V and J are TRBV9 and TRBJ2-1; no clear D gene. From germline, CDR1 is SGDLS and CDR2 YYNGEE. V gave up 3 bases and J gave up 7 bases, with 8 bases separating them. The CDR3 spans 12 residues. The CDR3 reads CASSARSNEQFF. The CDR3, as DNA: TGTGCCAGCAGCGCCAGGTCGAATGAGCAGTTCTTC. The full variable domain, its missing parts supplied by reference TRBV9 and TRBJ2-1, is DSGVTQTPKHLITATGQRVTLRCSPRSGDLSVYWYQQSLDQGLQFLIQYYNGEERAKGNILERFSAQQFPDLHSELNLSSLELGDSALYFCASSARSNEQFFGPGTRLTVL.

This clonotype came up many times. This beta chain appears as a stray read in a library generated for alpha chains; its size is not informative. The chain combines TRBV20-1 with TRBJ1-1, with 9 bases aligning to TRBD1. CDR1 and CDR2 (germline): DFQATT, SNEGSKA (reference sequence). This CDR3 has 16 residues. The CDR3 nucleotides are TGCAGCGGAGAATTAGCCGGGACAGGGCGAAACACTGAAGCTTTCTTT. Translating it yields CSGELAGTGRNTEAFF.

This clonotype has ten or more counts. For a library built for alpha chains, this beta chain is a stray read; little rests on its size. This chain connects TRBV5-1 to TRBJ2-3, with a tentative D call TRBD1 (5 bases). Germline CDR1 is SGHRS and CDR2 is YFSETQ. V was cut by 4 bases and J by 0 bases, with 18 bases left in between. This CDR3 comprises 17 residues. The CDR3 spells CASSTVSRVTSTDTQYF. CDR3 DNA sequence: TGCGCCAGCAGCACTGTATCCAGGGTGACTAGCACAGATACGCAGTATTTT.

This clonotype has at least ten counts. This beta chain is off target for a library built for alpha chains, so its abundance means little. The chain combines TRBV5-6 with TRBJ2-3, with 9 bases that match TRBD2. The V segment lost 3 bases and the J segment 5 bases; nucleotides outside the gene matches: 10. CDR3 size: 16 residues. Germline V lookup: CDR1 SGHDT, CDR2 YYEEEE. In DNA, the CDR3 is TGTGCCAGCAGCTCCCCGCTAGCGGGGTACGGAGATACGCAGTATTTT. Protein sequence: CASSSPLAGYGDTQYF.

This clonotype appeared many times. Because this beta chain is a stray read in a library intended to capture alpha chains, its abundance should not be given much weight. The chain employs TRBV27 and TRBJ1-4, with 9 positions matching TRBD1. The V and J ends lost 0 bases and 8 bases, in that order; junction bases with no gene match: 10. The CDR3 runs to 17 residues. Per germline, CDR1 MNHEY and CDR2 SMNVEV (reference sequence). CDR3: CASSLSGTGFGREKLFF. The CDR3 nucleotides are TGTGCCAGCAGTTTATCAGGGACAGGGTTCGGGCGCGAAAAACTGTTTTTT.

This clonotype was detected ten times or more. A library made for alpha chains picked up this beta chain off target, so its size means little. The V call is TRBV7-3, the J call TRBJ2-2; 15 bases line up with TRBD2. Germline values: CDR1 SGHTA, CDR2 FQGTGA. After removal of 3 bases from V and 5 bases from J, the junction contained 13 bases not matched to a gene. This CDR3 has 20 residues. Written as DNA, the CDR3 is TGTGCCAGCAGCTTCACCCCGGGACTAGCGGGGGGTCGTGGTACCGGGGAGCTGTTTTTT. This gives the protein CASSFTPGLAGGRGTGELFF.

In this sample, this clonotype turned up many times. This beta chain is a stray read from a library made for alpha chains; its abundance is not meaningful. This rearrangement joins TRBV20-1 to TRBJ2-2; D ambiguous. The CDR3 has 16 amino acids. Trimming shortened V by 0 bases and J by 0 bases, and 11 bases separated the two germline ends. Germline V gene lookup returns CDR1 DFQATT and CDR2 SNEGSKA (reference sequence). In DNA form, the CDR3 reads TGCAGTGCTAGAGATTTTCGACCCCCGAACACCGGGGAGCTGTTTTTT. This sequence encodes CSARDFRPPNTGELFF.

There are a few counts of this clonotype. This beta chain is a stray sequence in a library constructed for alpha chains; its clone size is not meaningful. The chain uses TRBV6-6 and TRBJ2-5; D might be TRBD1 or TRBD2, each matching 5 bases. From germline, CDR1 is MNHNY and CDR2 SVGAGI (reference sequence). Trimming took off 4 bases at V and 5 bases at J, with 11 bases between the two ends. The CDR3 extends over 13 amino acids. The CDR3, as DNA: TGTGCCAGCAGTTTCGACTGGGGGGAGACCCAGTACTTC. Its translation: CASSFDWGETQYF.